These 16 T cell receptor beta chains originate from one sample sequenced in a study of cytomegalovirus exposure and HLA in healthy donors. Method: immunoSEQ multiplex PCR; TCRdb's copy keeps in-frame clones and lacks some. This sample has around 52,000 clones, with approximately 95% found just once. What was sequenced was PBMCs. The receptors were sampled from a woman younger than 35 in good health and CMV-seronegative.

This clone was detected once. The chain recombines TRBV2 with TRBJ2-7, with 7 nucleotides matching TRBD1. V shed 6 bases, J shed 0 bases, and the junction held 5 bases outside the gene matches. Germline values: CDR1 SNHLY, CDR2 FYNNEI. There are 14 residues in the CDR3. The CDR3 spells CASRRGQSSYEQYV. CDR3 in DNA: TGTGCCAGCAGGAGGGGACAGAGCTCCTACGAGCAGTACGTC.

V usage is TRBV27 and J usage is TRBJ1-2; 12 bases match TRBD1. From germline, CDR1 is MNHEY and CDR2 SMNVEV (reference sequence). This CDR3 has 13 residues. V lost 8 bases and J lost 6; bases outside the gene matches: 4. The CDR3 sequence is CASAGQGAHGYTF. DNA for the CDR3: TGTGCCAGCGCGGGACAGGGGGCCCATGGCTACACCTTC.

V and J are TRBV7-9 and TRBJ2-3; TRBD1 matches 7 bases. The CDR3 contains 15 residues. V was pared by 10 bases and J by 3 bases, with 13 bases of the junction left unmatched. Germline CDR1 is SEHNR and CDR2 is FQNEAQ (reference sequence). As DNA, the CDR3 is TGTGCCATGACGTCCGGGACAGCCAAGACAGATACGCAGTATTTT. Its translation: CAMTSGTAKTDTQYF. Using reference TRBV7-9 and TRBJ2-3 for the parts outside the CDR3, the full variable domain is DTGVSQNPRHKITKRGQNVTFRCDPISEHNRLYWYRQTLGQGPEFLTYFQNEAQLEKSRLLSDRFSAERPKGSFSTLEIQRTEQGDSAMYLCAMTSGTAKTDTQYFGPGTRLTVL.

The chain joins TRBV7-9 to TRBJ1-2, with D tentatively TRBD1 (6 bases). This CDR3 is 16 amino acids long. Per germline, CDR1 SEHNR and CDR2 FQNEAQ (reference sequence). The V and J ends lost 3 bases and 2 bases respectively, with 16 bases between them. As DNA, the CDR3 is TGTGCCAGCAGCTTCCTTAGACAGGAGATAAACTATGGCTACACCTTC. It encodes CASSFLRQEINYGYTF.

The chain combines TRBV6-6 with TRBJ1-5; D might be TRBD1 (6 bases). CDR1 and CDR2 from the germline V gene are MNHNY and SVGAGI (reference sequence). V was clipped by 2 bases and J by 4 bases, with 12 bases between them. The CDR3 is made up of 15 amino acids. The DNA for the CDR3 is TGTGCCAGCAGTTACGCGGGGGCACCAAATCAGCCCCAGCATTTT. Its protein product is CASSYAGAPNQPQHF.

V usage is TRBV5-1 and J usage is TRBJ2-5; 14 nucleotides align to TRBD2. The CDR3 loop spans 17 amino acids. Germline trimming cut 4 bases from V and 3 bases from J; bases unmatched to any gene: 8. Looked up from germline, CDR1 is SGHRS and CDR2 is YFSETQ. The CDR3: CASSVGLAGVAEETQYF. The CDR3 bases are TGCGCCAGCAGCGTGGGACTAGCGGGAGTGGCAGAAGAGACCCAGTACTTC.

This rearrangement joins TRBV6-6 to TRBJ2-5; no clear D gene. With 2 bases removed from V and 4 bases from J, the gap between germline ends came to 11 bases. The germline V gene encodes CDR1 MNHNY and CDR2 SVGAGI (reference sequence). This CDR3 has 14 amino acids. The CDR3 loop reads CASSYPTSVETQYF. The CDR3 DNA reads TGTGCCAGCAGTTACCCCACCTCGGTAGAGACCCAGTACTTC.

DNA for the CDR3: TGTGCCAGCAGCGGAGACAGGGGGCCGACTGAAGCTTTCTTT. Its protein product is CASSGDRGPTEAFF. This chain joins TRBV7-2 and TRBJ1-1; TRBD1 agrees at 10 bases. Germline V CDR1 and CDR2: SGHTA, FQGNSA. The CDR3 covers 14 residues. V gave up 5 bases and J gave up 5 bases; unmatched junction bases: 5.

The chain joins TRBV4-2 to TRBJ2-3; 12 bases fit TRBD2. Trimming took 1 base from V and 0 from J; bases not matched to a gene: 5. The germline V gene encodes CDR1 LGHNA and CDR2 YNFKEQ. The CDR3 loop spans 18 amino acids. CDR3 loop: CASSQGLAGVFSTDTQYF. CDR3 nucleotide sequence: TGTGCCAGCAGCCAAGGACTAGCGGGAGTATTTAGCACAGATACGCAGTATTTT.

This chain joins TRBV18 and TRBJ2-1; tentatively, D is TRBD2 (7 bases). Trimming took 2 bases from V and 6 from J, leaving 14 bases between them. The germline V gene encodes CDR1 KGHSH and CDR2 LQKENI. The CDR3 is made up of 15 amino acids. The CDR3 DNA is TGTGCCAGCTCACCAGACTTTGGGGGGGCCAATGAGCAGTTCTTC. The encoded protein is CASSPDFGGANEQFF.

The chain recombines TRBV18 with TRBJ1-1; 9 bases are shared with TRBD1. With 6 bases clipped from V and 0 bases from J, the junction kept 20 bases outside the gene matches. The germline V gene encodes CDR1 KGHSH and CDR2 LQKENI. The CDR3 contains 20 residues. The CDR3 nucleotides are TGTGCCAGCTCGTTTCGTATCCGGGACAGGGCCTCTTACATGAACACTGAAGCTTTCTTT. It encodes CASSFRIRDRASYMNTEAFF.

This chain links TRBV2 with TRBJ1-1; D might be TRBD1 (5 bases). The V gene lost 2 bases and the J gene lost 6 bases, with 7 bases spanning the gap. Germline CDR1 SNHLY, CDR2 FYNNEI. The CDR3 totals 12 residues. Here the CDR3 DNA reads TGTGCCAGCAGTGAACAGGGCGCTGAAGCTTTCTTT. Translation gives CASSEQGAEAFF.

The chain's CDR3 is CASSDGGSPLHF. The CDR3 DNA is TGTGCCAGCTCAGACGGCGGATCACCCCTCCACTTT. The rearrangement joins TRBV27 to TRBJ1-6, with no clear D. CDR1 MNHEY and CDR2 SMNVEV come from the germline V gene (reference sequence). The CDR3 is 12 residues long. The germline V and J ends were trimmed by 8 bases and 10 bases, with 12 bases remaining between them.

This clone is a singleton in its sample. V gene TRBV7-3 combines with J gene TRBJ2-2, with TRBD1 as a possible D gene (6 bases). CDR1 SGHTA and CDR2 FQGTGA come from the germline V gene. Trimming stripped 4 bases from V and 4 bases from J, with 10 bases between. CDR3 length: 14 residues. The DNA of the CDR3 is TGTGCCAGCAGCTCCGGACAGTTCACCGGGGAGCTGTTTTTT. Its protein product is CASSSGQFTGELFF.

This chain's CDR3 is CASGTAGLPYNEQFF. The CDR3 DNA is TGCGCCAGCGGTACCGCGGGACTTCCATACAATGAGCAGTTCTTC. The chain recombines TRBV5-1 with TRBJ2-1, with D maybe TRBD2 (6 bases). The CDR3 covers 15 residues. The germline V gene has CDR1 SGHRS and CDR2 YFSETQ. V was cut by 7 bases and J by 4 bases, with 18 bases left in between.

This rearrangement joins TRBV6-1 to TRBJ2-5, with 10 bases matching TRBD1. CDR1 and CDR2 from the germline V gene are MNHNS and SASEGT. The CDR3 is 14 residues long. The J segment lost 14 bases and the V segment lost 7 bases, leaving 16 bases of the junction unmatched. CDR3 DNA sequence: TGTGCCAGCAAATACTTCTCTAGGGACAGGGGACTCTACTTC. Amino acid sequence: CASKYFSRDRGLYF.